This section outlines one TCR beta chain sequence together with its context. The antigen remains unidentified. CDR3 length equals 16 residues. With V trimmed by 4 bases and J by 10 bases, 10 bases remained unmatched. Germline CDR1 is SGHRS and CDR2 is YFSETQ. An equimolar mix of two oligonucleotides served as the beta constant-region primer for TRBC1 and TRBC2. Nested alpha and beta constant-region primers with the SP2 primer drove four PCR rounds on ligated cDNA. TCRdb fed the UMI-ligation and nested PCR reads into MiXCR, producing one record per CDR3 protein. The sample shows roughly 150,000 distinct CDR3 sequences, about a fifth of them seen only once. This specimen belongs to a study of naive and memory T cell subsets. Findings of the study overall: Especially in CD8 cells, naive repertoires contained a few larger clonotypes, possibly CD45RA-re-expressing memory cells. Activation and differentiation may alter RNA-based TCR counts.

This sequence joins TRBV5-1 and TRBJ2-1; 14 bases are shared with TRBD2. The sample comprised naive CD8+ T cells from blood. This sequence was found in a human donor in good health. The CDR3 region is CASSETTSGRAGEQFF. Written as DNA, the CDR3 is TGCGCCAGCAGCGAAACGACTAGCGGGAGGGCCGGCGAGCAGTTCTTC. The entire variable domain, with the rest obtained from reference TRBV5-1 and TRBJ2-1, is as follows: KAGVTQTPRYLIKTRGQQVTLSCSPISGHRSVSWYQQTPGQGLQFLFEYFSETQRNKGNFPGRFSGRQFSNSRSEMNVSTLELGDSALYLCASSETTSGRAGEQFFGPGTRLTVL.